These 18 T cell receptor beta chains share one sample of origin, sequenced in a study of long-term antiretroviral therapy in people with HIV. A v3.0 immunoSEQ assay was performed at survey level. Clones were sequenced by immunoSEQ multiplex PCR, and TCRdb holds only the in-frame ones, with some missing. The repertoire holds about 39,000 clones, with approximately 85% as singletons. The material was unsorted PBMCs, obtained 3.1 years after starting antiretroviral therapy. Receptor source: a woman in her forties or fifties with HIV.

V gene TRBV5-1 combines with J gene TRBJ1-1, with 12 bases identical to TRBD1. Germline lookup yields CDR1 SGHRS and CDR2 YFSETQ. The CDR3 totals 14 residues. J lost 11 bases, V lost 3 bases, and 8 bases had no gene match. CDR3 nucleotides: TGCGCCAGCAGCTACGTGGGACAGGGGGCTTCGGCTTTCTTT. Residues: CASSYVGQGASAFF.

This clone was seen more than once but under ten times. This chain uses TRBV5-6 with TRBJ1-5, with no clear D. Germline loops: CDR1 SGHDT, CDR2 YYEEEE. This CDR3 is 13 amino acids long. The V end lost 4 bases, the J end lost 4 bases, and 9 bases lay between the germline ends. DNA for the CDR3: TGTGCCAGCAGCCGGACGCTTAATCAGCCCCAGCATTTT. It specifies CASSRTLNQPQHF.

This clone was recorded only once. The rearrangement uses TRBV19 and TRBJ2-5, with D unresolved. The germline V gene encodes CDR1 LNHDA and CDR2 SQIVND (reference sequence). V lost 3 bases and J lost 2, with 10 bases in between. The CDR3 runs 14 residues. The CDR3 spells CASSIRQNQETQYF. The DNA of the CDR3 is TGTGCCAGTAGTATTCGGCAGAATCAAGAGACCCAGTACTTC.

CDR3 in DNA: TGCGCCAGCAGCTTGGGATCTAGCGGGCTCACAGATACGCAGTATTTT. Translating it yields CASSLGSSGLTDTQYF. The chain couples TRBV5-1 to TRBJ2-3; TRBD2 aligns across 8 bases. The CDR3 spans 16 residues. Losses at the gene ends were 0 bases for V and 2 bases for J; bases not matched to a gene: 5. The germline gives CDR1 SGHRS, CDR2 YFSETQ.

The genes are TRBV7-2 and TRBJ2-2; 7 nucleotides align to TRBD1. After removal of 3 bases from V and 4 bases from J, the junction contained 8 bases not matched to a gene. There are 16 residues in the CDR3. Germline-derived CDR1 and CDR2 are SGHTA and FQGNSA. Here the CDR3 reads CASSFYRGSGTGELFF. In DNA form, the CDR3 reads TGTGCCAGCAGCTTTTACAGGGGAAGCGGCACCGGGGAGCTGTTTTTT.

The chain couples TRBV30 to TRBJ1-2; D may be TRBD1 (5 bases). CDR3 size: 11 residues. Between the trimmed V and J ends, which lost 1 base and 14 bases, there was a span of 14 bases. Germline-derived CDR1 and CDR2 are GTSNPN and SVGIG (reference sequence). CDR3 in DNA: TGTGCCTGGAGTGGGGGGGGAGCTATGACCTTC. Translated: CAWSGGGAMTF.

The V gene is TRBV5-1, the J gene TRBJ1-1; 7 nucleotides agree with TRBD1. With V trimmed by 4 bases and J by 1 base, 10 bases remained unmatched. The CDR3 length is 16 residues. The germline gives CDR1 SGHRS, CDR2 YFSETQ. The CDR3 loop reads CASSPLGEGANTEAFF. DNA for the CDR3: TGCGCCAGCAGCCCACTTGGAGAGGGGGCGAACACTGAAGCTTTCTTT.

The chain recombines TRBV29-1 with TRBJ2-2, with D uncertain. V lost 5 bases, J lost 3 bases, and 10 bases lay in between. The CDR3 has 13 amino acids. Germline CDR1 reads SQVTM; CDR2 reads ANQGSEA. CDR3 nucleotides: TGCAGCGTTCTAGACGGATACACCGGGGAGCTGTTTTTT. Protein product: CSVLDGYTGELFF.

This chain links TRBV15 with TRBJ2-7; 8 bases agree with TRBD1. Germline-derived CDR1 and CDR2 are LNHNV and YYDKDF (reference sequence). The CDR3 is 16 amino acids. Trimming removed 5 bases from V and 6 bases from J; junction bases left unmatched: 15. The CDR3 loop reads CATSSGTGHSYLEQYF. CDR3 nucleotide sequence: TGTGCCACCAGCTCCGGGACAGGACATTCCTATCTCGAGCAGTACTTC. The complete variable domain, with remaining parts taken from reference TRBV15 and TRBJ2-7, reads DAMVIQNPRYQVTQFGKPVTLSCSQTLNHNVMYWYQQKSSQAPKLLFHYYDKDFNNEADTPDNFQSRRPNTSFCFLDIRSPGLGDTAMYLCATSSGTGHSYLEQYFGPGTRLTVT.

CDR3 in DNA: TGTGCCAGCAGTGAAGGCGGGCGGCAAGAGACCCAGTACTTC. As protein: CASSEGGRQETQYF. The gene calls are TRBV2 and TRBJ2-5; D is perhaps TRBD2 (5 bases). The germline V and J ends were trimmed by 1 base and 2 bases, with 8 bases remaining between them. Germline assignment: CDR1 SNHLY and CDR2 FYNNEI. The CDR3 has 14 residues. Supplemented by reference TRBV2 and TRBJ2-5, the full variable domain reads EPEVTQTPSHQVTQMGQEVILRCVPISNHLYFYWYRQILGQKVEFLVSFYNNEISEKSEIFDDQFSVERPDGSNFTLKIRSTKLEDSAMYFCASSEGGRQETQYFGPGTRLLVL.

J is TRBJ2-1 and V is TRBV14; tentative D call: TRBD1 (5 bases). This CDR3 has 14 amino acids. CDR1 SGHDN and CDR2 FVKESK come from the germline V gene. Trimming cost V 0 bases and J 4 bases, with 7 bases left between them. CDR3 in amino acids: CASSQDRQYNEQFF. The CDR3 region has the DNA TGTGCCAGCAGCCAAGACCGACAGTACAATGAGCAGTTCTTC. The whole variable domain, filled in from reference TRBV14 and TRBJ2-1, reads EAGVTQFPSHSVIEKGQTVTLRCDPISGHDNLYWYRRVMGKEIKFLLHFVKESKQDESGMPNNRFLAERTGGTYSTLKVQPAELEDSGVYFCASSQDRQYNEQFFGPGTRLTVL.

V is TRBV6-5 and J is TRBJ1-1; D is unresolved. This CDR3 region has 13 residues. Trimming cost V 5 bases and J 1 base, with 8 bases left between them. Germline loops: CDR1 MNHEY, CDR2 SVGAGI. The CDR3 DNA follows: TGTGCCAGCAGTCGCCGACAGAACACTGAAGCTTTCTTT. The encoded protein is CASSRRQNTEAFF.

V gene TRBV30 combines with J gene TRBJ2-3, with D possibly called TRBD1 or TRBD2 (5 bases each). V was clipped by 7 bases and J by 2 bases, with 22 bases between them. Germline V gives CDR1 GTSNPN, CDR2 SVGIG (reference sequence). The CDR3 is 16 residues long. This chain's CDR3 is CASSTPGPHYTDTQYF. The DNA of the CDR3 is TGTGCCTCCTCAACCCCGGGACCTCATTACACAGATACGCAGTATTTT.

The CDR3 DNA follows: TGTGCCAGCAGCTTGGGGACAGGGAAGCCGAACACTGAAGCTTTCTTT. Its protein product is CASSLGTGKPNTEAFF. The rearrangement uses TRBV5-6 and TRBJ1-1; 8 bases are a match to TRBD1. The CDR3 is made up of 16 amino acids. Germline V gene sequence: CDR1 SGHDT, CDR2 YYEEEE. With V trimmed by 0 bases and J by 1 base, 5 bases remained unmatched.

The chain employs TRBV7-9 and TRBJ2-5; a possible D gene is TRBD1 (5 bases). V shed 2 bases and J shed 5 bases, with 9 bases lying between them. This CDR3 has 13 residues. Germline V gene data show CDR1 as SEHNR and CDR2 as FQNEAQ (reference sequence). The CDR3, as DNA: TGTGCCAGCAGCTTAAACAGGTTGGAGACCCAGTACTTC. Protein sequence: CASSLNRLETQYF.

CDR3 in amino acids: CASSFEGGLSDEQYF. The DNA for the CDR3 is TGTGCCAGCAGCTTCGAGGGGGGCTTGTCTGACGAGCAGTACTTC. V usage is TRBV11-2 and J usage is TRBJ2-7, with D possibly being TRBD1 or TRBD2 (6 bases each). Germline CDR1 SGHAT, CDR2 FQNNGV. The CDR3 spans 15 residues. With 3 bases removed from V and 5 bases from J, the gap between germline ends came to 17 bases.

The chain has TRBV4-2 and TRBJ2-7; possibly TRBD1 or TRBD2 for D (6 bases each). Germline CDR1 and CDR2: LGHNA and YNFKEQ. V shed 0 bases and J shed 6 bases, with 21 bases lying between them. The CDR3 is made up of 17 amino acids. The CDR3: CASSQEFKGGRTAEQYF. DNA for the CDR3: TGTGCCAGCAGCCAAGAGTTCAAGGGGGGCCGGACAGCCGAGCAGTACTTC.

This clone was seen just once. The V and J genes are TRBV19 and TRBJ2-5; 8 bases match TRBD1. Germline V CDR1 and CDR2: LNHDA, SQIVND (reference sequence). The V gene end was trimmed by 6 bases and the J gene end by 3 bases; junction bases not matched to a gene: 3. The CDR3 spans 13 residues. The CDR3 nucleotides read TGTGCCAGTAGGAACAGGGGGGAAGAGACCCAGTACTTC. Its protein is CASRNRGEETQYF.